Below are 27 T cell receptor beta chains sequenced from a single sample in a study of regulatory T cells in long-lasting Graves disease. Time point defined: newly diagnosed GD, antithyroid drugs for less than 3 months. From PBMCs, RNA was extracted and then used to make the TCR library. HTBI primers from iRepertoire and Arm-PCR of CDR3 regions yielded the TCR beta libraries. TCRdb independently ran MiXCR on the multiplex PCR reads; one entry per CDR3 protein. The table shows 200,000 to 250,000 distinct CDR3 sequences, with approximately 18% occurring only once. The same specimen was also included in a second study, on T cells in Graves' hyperthyroidism and ophthalmopathy.

The source material was peripheral blood mononuclear cells (PBMCs), sampled at new diagnosis, from a patient treated with antithyroid drugs. The receptors derive from a woman in her twenties or thirties with Graves disease.

The V and J genes are TRBV19 and TRBJ1-2; 7 positions match TRBD1. The CDR3 consists of 14 residues. The junction had 6 bases not matched to a gene; V was cut back by 6 bases and J by 2 bases. The V gene's germline CDR1 is LNHDA and CDR2 SQIVND (reference sequence). The CDR3 loop is CASRVTGKNYGYTF. The CDR3 coding sequence is TGTGCCAGTAGGGTGACAGGGAAAAACTATGGCTACACCTTC.

Notes on this clonotype: A far larger clone is a single base away, which makes a read error likely. V is TRBV28 and J is TRBJ2-3, with TRBD1 as a possible D gene (5 bases). The J call is in doubt because the DNA end fits TRBJ2-5 better. Germline assignment: CDR1 MDHEN and CDR2 SYDVKM. The CDR3 totals 14 residues. CDR3 region: CASSPRTGQGTQYF. The DNA of the CDR3 is TGTGCCAGCAGTCCGCGGACCGGACAAGGGACCCAGTACTTC.

This clonotype was observed many times. The gene calls are TRBV7-9 and TRBJ1-4; D possibly corresponds to TRBD1 (5 bases). V lost 3 bases and J lost 4, with 9 bases in between. The CDR3 has 14 residues. From germline, CDR1 is SEHNR and CDR2 FQNEAQ (reference sequence). The DNA of the CDR3 is TGTGCCAGCAGCTTGGGGGGGGTTAATGAAAAACTGTTTTTT. Translating it yields CASSLGGVNEKLFF.

Concerning this clonotype: This may stem from a read error, because a much larger clone lies one nucleotide away. J is TRBJ2-1 and V is TRBV3-1; D is ambiguous. CDR3 length equals 14 residues. The germline gives CDR1 LGHDT, CDR2 YNNKEL (reference sequence). The CDR3 DNA sequence: TGTGCCAGCAGCCAACATCCTGTAGGCAATGAGCCGTTCTTC. Its translation is CASSQHPVGNEPFF.

J is TRBJ1-1 and V is TRBV2; 11 nucleotides agree with TRBD1. J gave up 10 bases and V 7 bases, and 8 bases lay outside the gene matches. From germline, CDR1 is SNHLY and CDR2 FYNNEI. The CDR3 covers 13 residues. CDR3 nucleotides: TGTGCCAGCAATACCGGGACAGGGGGGCGAGCTTTCTTT. Amino acids: CASNTGTGGRAFF.

The V and J genes are TRBV19 and TRBJ1-1, with no clear D. Trimming removed 4 bases from V and 3 bases from J, with 24 bases in between. The CDR3 has 18 residues. Per the germline V gene, CDR1 is LNHDA and CDR2 is SQIVND (reference sequence). CDR3 sequence (DNA): TGTGCCAGTAGTACACGATCGTACAGCGGACCTAGAGACACTGAAGCTTTCTTT. Protein: CASSTRSYSGPRDTEAFF.

The genes are TRBV28 and TRBJ1-5; TRBD1 might be the D (5 bases). Trimming shortened V by 3 bases and J by 3 bases, and 18 bases separated the two germline ends. Germline CDR1 MDHEN, CDR2 SYDVKM. The CDR3 extends over 17 amino acids. The CDR3 DNA sequence: TGTGCCAGCAGTTTCTTTTCTATTCGACAGTTCAATCAGCCCCAGCATTTT. As protein: CASSFFSIRQFNQPQHF.

This clonotype was seen many times. This chain connects TRBV6-1 to TRBJ2-7, with TRBD2 identical over 11 bases. The CDR3 covers 18 residues. The trim removed 5 bases at V and 3 bases at J, leaving 15 bases unmatched. From germline, CDR1 is MNHNS and CDR2 SASEGT. The CDR3 sequence is CASSPGTSGPWGNYEQYF. In nucleotides, the CDR3 is TGTGCCAGCAGTCCTGGGACTAGCGGACCCTGGGGGAACTACGAGCAGTACTTC.

Ten or more counts support this clonotype. V is TRBV2 and J is TRBJ1-1; D might be TRBD1 (5 bases). CDR3 length: 15 residues. Trimming took 10 bases from V and 1 from J, leaving 19 bases between them. Looked up from germline, CDR1 is SNHLY and CDR2 is FYNNEI. The CDR3 spells CATLKLQGRNTEAFF. For the CDR3, the DNA is TGTGCCACCTTAAAACTCCAGGGTCGGAACACTGAAGCTTTCTTT.

This clonotype occurred many times. The V and J genes are TRBV6-1 and TRBJ2-3; possible D gene TRBD2, 6 bases. This CDR3 has 17 residues. V lost 2 bases, J lost 4 bases, and 19 bases lay in between. CDR1 is MNHNS and CDR2 is SASEGT in the germline V gene. CDR3 residues: CASSERTLALGSDTQYF. The DNA for the CDR3 is TGTGCCAGCAGTGAAAGGACACTAGCTTTGGGCTCAGATACGCAGTATTTT.

The rearrangement uses TRBV9 and TRBJ2-2, with TRBD2 identical over 8 bases. V shed 4 bases and J 2 bases; nucleotides not matched to a gene: 4. The CDR3 spans 15 residues. Per germline, CDR1 SGDLS and CDR2 YYNGEE. DNA of the CDR3: TGTGCCAGCAGCCCGGGGGGGGGCAACACCGGGGAGCTGTTTTTT. Translating gives CASSPGGGNTGELFF.

In its sample, this clonotype was seen many times. V is TRBV29-1 and J is TRBJ2-1; a weak D match, TRBD2 (6 bases). The ends were cut back, 4 bases at V and 8 bases at J, with 24 bases in the middle. This CDR3 contains 16 residues. Germline V gene sequence: CDR1 SQVTM, CDR2 ANQGSEA. CDR3 sequence (DNA): TGCAGCGTTGGCGGGGTTAGGGGCCCCTTTAGGGATGAGCAGTTCTTC. Translating gives CSVGGVRGPFRDEQFF.

The chain joins TRBV29-1 to TRBJ2-3; 9 bases are shared with TRBD2. V lost 7 bases and J lost 9; bases outside the gene matches: 14. This CDR3 has 14 amino acids. Germline V gene data show CDR1 as SQVTM and CDR2 as ANQGSEA. CDR3 DNA sequence: TGCAGCGCCACCGGCCAGGCGGGAGGGAACACGCAGTATTTT. The encoded protein is CSATGQAGGNTQYF.

There are many counts of this clonotype. The rearrangement links TRBV18 to TRBJ2-1, with D possibly TRBD1 on 5 matching bases. The length of the CDR3 is 14 residues. Per germline, CDR1 KGHSH and CDR2 LQKENI. V was trimmed by 2 bases and J by 8 bases, leaving 13 bases between them. The CDR3 DNA sequence: TGTGCCAGCTCACCAGGGCGTGAAGGGGATGAGCAGTTCTTC. This sequence encodes CASSPGREGDEQFF. Supplemented by reference TRBV18 and TRBJ2-1, the full variable domain reads NAGVMQNPRHLVRRRGQEARLRCSPMKGHSHVYWYRQLPEEGLKFMVYLQKENIIDESGMPKERFSAEFPKEGPSILRIQQVVRGDSAAYFCASSPGREGDEQFFGPGTRLTVL.

This clonotype has at least ten counts. The genes are TRBV12-3 or TRBV12-4 and TRBJ2-2; 10 positions match TRBD2. This CDR3 comprises 14 residues. Trimming removed 8 bases from V and 6 bases from J; junction bases left unmatched: 6. CDR3 nucleotides: TGTGCCAGCGCGATAGCGGGGGGATCCGGGGAGCTGTTTTTT. Translated, it gives CASAIAGGSGELFF.

This clonotype was seen at least ten times. The rearrangement links TRBV5-1 to TRBJ1-4; TRBD1 aligns across 9 bases. The germline gives CDR1 SGHRS, CDR2 YFSETQ. V was pared by 2 bases and J by 7 bases, with 9 bases of the junction left unmatched. The CDR3 contains 16 residues. The DNA for the CDR3 is TGCGCCAGCAGCTTTCCACCGGGACAGGGAAGTGAAAAACTGTTTTTT. Translation gives CASSFPPGQGSEKLFF.

The sample holds many counts of this clonotype. The chain couples TRBV12-5 to TRBJ2-5; D not certain. This CDR3 is 13 amino acids long. Per the germline V gene, CDR1 is LGHNT and CDR2 is FRNRAP. Trimming took off 6 bases at V and 4 bases at J, with 12 bases between the two ends. CDR3 DNA: TGTGCTAGTGGCAACGTAGAAGGAGAGACCCAGTACTTC. It codes for CASGNVEGETQYF.

This clonotype has just one count. One end of the junction is discordant with germline, which a read error may explain. The chain recombines TRBV29-1 with TRBJ2-1; D gene ambiguous. The CDR3 contains 14 residues. CDR1 and CDR2 (germline): SQVTM, ANQGSEA. CDR3 protein: CSVVPGILGNDQCF. CDR3 sequence (DNA): TGCAGCGTTGTTCCCGGAATTTTGGGGAATGATCAGTGCTTC.

This clonotype was detected ten times or more. The rearrangement links TRBV5-1 to TRBJ1-1; 10 bases map to TRBD1. V trimming: 4 bases; J trimming: 4 bases; junction bases outside the gene matches: 7. The V gene's germline CDR1 is SGHRS and CDR2 YFSETQ. CDR3 length: 15 residues. CDR3 amino acids: CASSIRQGAGTEAFF. CDR3 DNA: TGCGCCAGCAGCATAAGACAGGGGGCCGGCACTGAAGCTTTCTTT.

The rearrangement joins TRBV11-2 to TRBJ2-7; 10 nucleotides match TRBD1. Losses at the gene ends were 5 bases for V and 1 base for J; bases not matched to a gene: 11. The CDR3 covers 17 residues. Germline loops: CDR1 SGHAT, CDR2 FQNNGV. The CDR3 DNA follows: TGTGCCAGCAGCGTCTCCGGGACAGGGGATTGGTCCTACGAGCAGTACTTC. Protein: CASSVSGTGDWSYEQYF.

The chain uses TRBV7-9 and TRBJ2-3; TRBD2 matches at 13 bases. The CDR3 has 16 residues. The germline V gene encodes CDR1 SEHNR and CDR2 FQNEAQ (reference sequence). J gave up 2 bases and V 5 bases, and 4 bases lay outside the gene matches. As DNA, the CDR3 is TGTGCCAGCAGCCGCGGACTAGCGGGGGCCACAGATACGCAGTATTTT. Its translation is CASSRGLAGATDTQYF.

This clonotype was picked up many times. CDR3 DNA sequence: TGTGCCAGCAGTTTAGGGGGGGGAAACACCATATATTTT. Residues: CASSLGGGNTIYF. The chain recombines TRBV12-3 or TRBV12-4 with TRBJ1-3; possible D gene TRBD1, 5 bases. This CDR3 is 13 amino acids long. V was pared by 1 base and J by 4 bases, with 5 bases between.

This clonotype was seen many times. The chain uses TRBV7-2 and TRBJ1-5; D might be TRBD1 (5 bases). The CDR3 consists of 15 residues. Trimming pared 2 bases from V and 1 base from J, leaving 9 bases between. Germline V gene lookup returns CDR1 SGHTA and CDR2 FQGNSA. The CDR3 reads CASSLSGASNQPQHF. The CDR3 DNA sequence: TGTGCCAGCAGCTTATCTGGGGCCAGCAATCAGCCCCAGCATTTT.

In this sample, this clonotype turned up many times. The chain employs TRBV6-1 and TRBJ2-1; TRBD2 might be the D (6 bases). The germline V gene encodes CDR1 MNHNS and CDR2 SASEGT. V was pared by 4 bases and J by 4 bases, with 17 bases between. This CDR3 region has 16 residues. CDR3 residues: CASSGNPSATYNEQFF. In DNA form, the CDR3 reads TGTGCCAGCAGTGGGAACCCTAGCGCAACATACAATGAGCAGTTCTTC.

About this clonotype itself: It is likely a read error: a sequence one base away is far more abundant. The V gene is TRBV27, the J gene TRBJ2-1, with a weak D call TRBD2 (5 bases). There are 14 residues in the CDR3. The germline V and J ends were trimmed by 5 bases and 2 bases, with 10 bases remaining between them. The V gene's germline CDR1 is MNHEY and CDR2 SMNVEV (reference sequence). CDR3 sequence: CASSGGQTYNEQFF. The CDR3 bases are TGTGCCAGCAGTGGAGGCCAGACCTACAATGAGCAGTTCTTC.

On this clonotype itself: A read error is possible here, since a much larger clone lies one base away. The V gene is TRBV30, the J gene TRBJ2-3; TRBD2 agrees at 10 bases. The CDR3 has 14 amino acids. From germline, CDR1 is GTSNPN and CDR2 SVGIG (reference sequence). Trimming removed 2 bases from V and 6 bases from J; junction bases left unmatched: 5. The CDR3 DNA reads as TGTGCCTGGAGTACGGGACTAGCGAGGGATACGCAGTATTTT. Amino acids: CAWSTGLARDTQYF.

This clonotype was seen many times. The genes are TRBV20-1 and TRBJ2-3, with TRBD2 identical over 7 bases. With V trimmed by 0 bases and J by 1 base, 7 bases remained unmatched. The germline V gene encodes CDR1 DFQATT and CDR2 SNEGSKA (reference sequence). There are 16 residues in the CDR3. The CDR3 DNA is TGCAGTGCTAGAGATCTTGCGGGAGTCCGCACAGATACGCAGTATTTT. It is translated as CSARDLAGVRTDTQYF.